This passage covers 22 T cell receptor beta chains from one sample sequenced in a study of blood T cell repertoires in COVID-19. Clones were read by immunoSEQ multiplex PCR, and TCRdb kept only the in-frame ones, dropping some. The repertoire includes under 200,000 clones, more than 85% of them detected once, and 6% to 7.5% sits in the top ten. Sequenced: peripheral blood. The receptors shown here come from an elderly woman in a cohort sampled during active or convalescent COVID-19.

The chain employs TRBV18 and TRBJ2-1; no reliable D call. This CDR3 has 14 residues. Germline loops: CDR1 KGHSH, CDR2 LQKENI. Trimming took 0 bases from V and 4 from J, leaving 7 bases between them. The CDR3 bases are TGTGCCAGCTCACCACCCTCCGGGTACAATGAGCAGTTCTTC. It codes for CASSPPSGYNEQFF.

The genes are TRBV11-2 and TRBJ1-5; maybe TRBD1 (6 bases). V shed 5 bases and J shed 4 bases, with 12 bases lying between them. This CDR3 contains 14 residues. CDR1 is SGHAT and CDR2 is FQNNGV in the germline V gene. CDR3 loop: CASSVDSINQPQHF. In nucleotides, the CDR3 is TGTGCCAGCAGCGTGGACAGTATAAATCAGCCCCAGCATTTT.

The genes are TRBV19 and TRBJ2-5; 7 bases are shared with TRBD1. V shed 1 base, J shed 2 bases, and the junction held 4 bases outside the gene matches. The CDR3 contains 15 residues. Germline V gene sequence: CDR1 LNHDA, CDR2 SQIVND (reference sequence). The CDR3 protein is CASSIGGTDQETQYF. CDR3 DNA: TGTGCCAGTAGTATAGGAGGGACAGATCAAGAGACCCAGTACTTC.

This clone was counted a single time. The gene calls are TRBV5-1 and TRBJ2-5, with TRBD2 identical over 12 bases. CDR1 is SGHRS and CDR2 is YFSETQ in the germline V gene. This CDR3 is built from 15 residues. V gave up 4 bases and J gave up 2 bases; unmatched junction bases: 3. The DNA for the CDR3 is TGCGCCAGCAGCCTCGGACTAGCGGGGCAAGAGACCCAGTACTTC. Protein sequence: CASSLGLAGQETQYF.

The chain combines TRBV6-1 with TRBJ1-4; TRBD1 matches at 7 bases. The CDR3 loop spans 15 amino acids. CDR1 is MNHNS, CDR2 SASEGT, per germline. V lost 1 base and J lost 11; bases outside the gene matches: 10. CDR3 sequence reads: CASSEGGQRKGKLFF. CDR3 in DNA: TGTGCCAGCAGTGAAGGGGGACAGAGGAAGGGGAAACTGTTTTTT.

CDR3 sequence (DNA): TGTGCCAGCAGCTCGCCAGGGAAAAGCTCTGGAAACACCATATATTTT. Its translation is CASSSPGKSSGNTIYF. The chain employs TRBV9 and TRBJ1-3, with TRBD1 as a possible D gene (5 bases). The CDR3 contains 16 residues. Germline V CDR1 and CDR2: SGDLS, YYNGEE. Trimming pared 4 bases from V and 0 bases from J, leaving 14 bases between.

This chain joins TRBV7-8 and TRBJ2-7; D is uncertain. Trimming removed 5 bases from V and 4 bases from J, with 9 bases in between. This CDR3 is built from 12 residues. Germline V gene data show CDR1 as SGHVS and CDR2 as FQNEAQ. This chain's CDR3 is CASSPPSYEQYF. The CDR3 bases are TGTGCCAGCAGCCCCCCCTCGTACGAGCAGTACTTC.

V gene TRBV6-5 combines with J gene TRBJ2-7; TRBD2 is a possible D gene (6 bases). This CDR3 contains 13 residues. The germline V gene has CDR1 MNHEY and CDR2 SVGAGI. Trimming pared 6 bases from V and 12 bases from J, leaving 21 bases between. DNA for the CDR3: TGTGCCAGCAGCCCCAGGTTAGGGCTAGCGTTGTACGTC. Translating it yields CASSPRLGLALYV.

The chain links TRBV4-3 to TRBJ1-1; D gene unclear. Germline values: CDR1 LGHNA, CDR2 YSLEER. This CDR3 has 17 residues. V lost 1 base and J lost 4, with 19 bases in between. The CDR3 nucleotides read TGCGCCAGCAGCCAAGGTCCCCCGAGGGAGGTAGGCACTGAAGCTTTCTTT. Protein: CASSQGPPREVGTEAFF.

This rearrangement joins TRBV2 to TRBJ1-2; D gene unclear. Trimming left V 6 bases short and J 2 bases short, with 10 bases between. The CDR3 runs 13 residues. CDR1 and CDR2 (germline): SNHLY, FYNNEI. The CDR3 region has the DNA TGTGCCAGCAGGGAGGACGGGAACTATGGCTACACCTTC. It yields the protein CASREDGNYGYTF.

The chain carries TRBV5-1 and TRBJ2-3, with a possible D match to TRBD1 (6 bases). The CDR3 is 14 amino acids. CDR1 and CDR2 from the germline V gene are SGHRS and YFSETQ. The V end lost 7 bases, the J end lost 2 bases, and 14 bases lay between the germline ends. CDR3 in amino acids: CASQQGTLTDTQYF. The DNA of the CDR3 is TGCGCCAGCCAACAGGGAACTCTCACAGATACGCAGTATTTT.

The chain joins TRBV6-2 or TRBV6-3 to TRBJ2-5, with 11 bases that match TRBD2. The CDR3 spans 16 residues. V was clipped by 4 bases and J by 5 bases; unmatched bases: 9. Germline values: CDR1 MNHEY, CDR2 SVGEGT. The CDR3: CASSSPLAGGGETQYF. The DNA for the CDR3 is TGTGCCAGCAGTTCCCCTCTAGCGGGAGGCGGGGAGACCCAGTACTTC.

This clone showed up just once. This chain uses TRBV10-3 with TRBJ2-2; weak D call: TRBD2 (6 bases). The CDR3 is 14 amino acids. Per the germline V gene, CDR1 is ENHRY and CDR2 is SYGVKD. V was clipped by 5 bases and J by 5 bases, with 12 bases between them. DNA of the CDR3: TGTGCCATCAGTACACGGGAGCCGACCGGGGAGCTGTTTTTT. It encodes CAISTREPTGELFF.

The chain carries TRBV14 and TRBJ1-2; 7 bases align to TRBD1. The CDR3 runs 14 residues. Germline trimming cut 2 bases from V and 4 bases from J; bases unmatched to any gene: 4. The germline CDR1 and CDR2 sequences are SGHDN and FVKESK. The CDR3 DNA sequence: TGTGCCAGCAGCCAATCCGCAGGGGGCTATGGCTACACCTTC. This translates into CASSQSAGGYGYTF.

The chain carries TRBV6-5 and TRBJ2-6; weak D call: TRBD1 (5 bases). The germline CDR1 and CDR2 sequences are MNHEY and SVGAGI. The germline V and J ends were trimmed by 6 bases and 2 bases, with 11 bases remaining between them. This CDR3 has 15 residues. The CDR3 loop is CASSPRATGANVLTF. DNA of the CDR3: TGTGCCAGCAGCCCCAGGGCAACTGGGGCCAACGTCCTGACTTTC.

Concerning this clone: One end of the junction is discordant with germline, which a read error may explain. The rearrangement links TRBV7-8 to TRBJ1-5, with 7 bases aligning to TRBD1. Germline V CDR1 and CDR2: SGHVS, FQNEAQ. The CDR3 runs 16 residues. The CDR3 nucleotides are TGTGCCAGCAGTTTAGAGGGGGCCGTTAGCAATCAGCCCCAGCATTTT. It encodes CASSLEGAVSNQPQHF. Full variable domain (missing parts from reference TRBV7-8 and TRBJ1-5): GAGVSQSPRYKVAKRGQDVALRCDPISGHVSLFWYQQALGQGPEFLTYFQNEAQLDKSGLPSDRFFAERPEGSVSTLKIQRTQQEDSAVYLCASSLEGAVSNQPQHFGDGTRLSIL.

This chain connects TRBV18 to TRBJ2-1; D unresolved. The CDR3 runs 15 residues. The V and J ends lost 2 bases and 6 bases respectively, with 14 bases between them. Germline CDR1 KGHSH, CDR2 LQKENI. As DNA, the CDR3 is TGTGCCAGCTCACCAAAGGCCCCCCCAGGCAATGAGCAGTTCTTC. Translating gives CASSPKAPPGNEQFF.

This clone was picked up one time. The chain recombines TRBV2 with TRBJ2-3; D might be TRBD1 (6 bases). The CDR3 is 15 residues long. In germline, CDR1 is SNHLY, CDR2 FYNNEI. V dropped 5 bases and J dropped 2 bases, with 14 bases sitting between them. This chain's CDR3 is CASSIRGLATDTQYF. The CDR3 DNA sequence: TGTGCCAGCAGTATCAGGGGTTTGGCCACAGATACGCAGTATTTT.

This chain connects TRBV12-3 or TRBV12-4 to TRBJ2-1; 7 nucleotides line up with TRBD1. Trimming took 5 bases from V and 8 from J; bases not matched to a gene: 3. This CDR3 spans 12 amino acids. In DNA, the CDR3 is TGTGCCAGCAGTGTCACAGGGGATGAGCAGTTCTTC. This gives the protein CASSVTGDEQFF.

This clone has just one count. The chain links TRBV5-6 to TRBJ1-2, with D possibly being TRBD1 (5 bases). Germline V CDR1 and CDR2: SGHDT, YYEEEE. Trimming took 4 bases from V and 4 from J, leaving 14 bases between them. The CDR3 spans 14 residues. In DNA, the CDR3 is TGTGCCAGCAGCGAGGACCGTGGGGCCTATGGCTACACCTTC. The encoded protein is CASSEDRGAYGYTF.

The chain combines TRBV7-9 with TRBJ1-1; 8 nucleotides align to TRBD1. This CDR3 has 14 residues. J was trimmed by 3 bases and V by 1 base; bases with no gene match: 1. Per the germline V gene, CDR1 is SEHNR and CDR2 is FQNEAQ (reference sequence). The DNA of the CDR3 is TGTGCCAGCAGCTTAGTCAGGGGGCACACTGAAGCTTTCTTT. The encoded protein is CASSLVRGHTEAFF.

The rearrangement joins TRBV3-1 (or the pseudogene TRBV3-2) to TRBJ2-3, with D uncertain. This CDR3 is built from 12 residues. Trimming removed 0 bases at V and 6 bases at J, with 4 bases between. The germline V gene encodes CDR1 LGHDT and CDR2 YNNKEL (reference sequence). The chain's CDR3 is CASSQERDTQYF. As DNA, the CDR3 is TGTGCCAGCAGCCAAGAGAGGGATACGCAGTATTTT.